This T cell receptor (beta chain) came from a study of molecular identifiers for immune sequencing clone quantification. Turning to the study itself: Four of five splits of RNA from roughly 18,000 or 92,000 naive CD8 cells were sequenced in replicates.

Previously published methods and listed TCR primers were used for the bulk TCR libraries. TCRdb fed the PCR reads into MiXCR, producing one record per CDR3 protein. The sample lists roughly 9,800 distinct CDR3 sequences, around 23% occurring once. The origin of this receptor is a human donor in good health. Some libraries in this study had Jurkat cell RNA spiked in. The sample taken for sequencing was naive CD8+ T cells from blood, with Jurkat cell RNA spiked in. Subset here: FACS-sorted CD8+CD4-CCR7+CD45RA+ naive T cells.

The CDR3 loop reads CASTIPSGATDTQYF. The DNA of the CDR3 is TGTGCCAGCACCATACCCTCGGGGGCAACAGATACGCAGTATTTT. This chain links TRBV5-6 with TRBJ2-3, with D possibly being TRBD1 or TRBD2 (6 bases each). The CDR3 extends over 15 amino acids. V lost 6 bases to trimming and J lost 3 bases, with 17 bases between them. CDR1 and CDR2 (germline): SGHDT, YYEEEE. Complete variable domain (other parts from reference TRBV5-6 and TRBJ2-3): DAGVTQSPTHLIKTRGQQVTLRCSPKSGHDTVSWYQQALGQGPQFIFQYYEEEERQRGNFPDRFSGHQFPNYSSELNVNALLLGDSALYLCASTIPSGATDTQYFGPGTRLTVL.